The T cell receptor (beta chain) described here comes from a study of identical twins (dated by TCRdb to 2015 to 2016). In the study overall: To test whether fetal clonotypes persist, this study deep-sequenced TCR alpha and beta repertoires from monozygotic twins, from unrelated adults of various ages, and from cord blood. To rule out contamination, the twin experiments were replicated at different times with different library preparation protocols. Study-wide findings and limitations: Invariant T cells such as MAIT and iNKT could partly confound zero-insertion analyses, although diverse VJ usage argued against such confounding for most clonotypes. A weaker excess of twin sharing was found in beta out-of-frame sequences because the signal-to-noise ratio was lowered by fewer shared sequences. Fewer insertions were carried by abundant cord blood beta clonotypes, a similar but weaker trend appeared in young adult naive repertoires, and no such trend appeared in memory repertoires. In monozygotic twins, out-of-frame TCR alpha sharing was systematically underestimated by recombination models, although the models agreed with sharing between unrelated individuals. Out-of-frame TCR alpha sequences shared between twins showed an excess of low generation-probability sequences compared with coincidental sharing between unrelated individuals. Because the same donors could not be followed over many years, the conclusions depended on cross-sectional statistical analysis.

Including the terminal cysteine and phenylalanine, the CDR3 comprises 13 residues. Only CDR3 DNA is held: 39 bases, read in frame from base 1. From the germline V gene, CDR1 is MNHNS and CDR2 is SASEGT. The junction shows trimming of 6 bases on V and 4 bases on J, plus 10 bases between the germline ends. A remark on this clonotype: Its antigen has not been determined. It has no much larger one-base neighbor in the sample; base qualities were not kept.

Every donor was a healthy Caucasian. Three pairs of female monozygotic twins, all aged roughly 18 to 30 years, made up the twin cohort. CD4+ and CD8+ T cell populations were isolated with positive isolation kits from Invitrogen. Libraries were constructed by 5' RACE. Sequencing used an Illumina HiSeq 2000. Template switching added a universal primer binding site, and the final cDNA carried a unique molecular identifier that allowed TCR cDNA molecules to be counted accurately. Specific primers in the conserved constant-segment region were used to synthesize first-strand cDNA for TCR alpha and beta chains. To control for contamination, every cDNA library was double barcoded, receiving both a SMART-Mk sample barcode and Illumina barcodes. TruSeq adapter sequences, together with Illumina sample barcodes, were added in two successive PCR steps. The Illumina HiSeq platform was used with custom primers to sequence TCR alpha and beta cDNA libraries. The study's own analysis went as follows. MiGEC was used to process raw reads and extract unique molecular identifiers, and MiXCR was used to find CDR3 positions. Recombination models were inferred per individual with the repgenHMM and IGoR tools using an EM algorithm. The tcR package in R was used for shared clonotype analysis, with sharing normalized by the product of cloneset sizes. To study raw recombination without the effects of thymic and clonal selection, out-of-frame nonproductive sequences were analyzed. The raw public data were reprocessed by TCRdb itself: fastp quality trimming at Q25, MiXCR clonotype calling, in-frame beta chains only. Every distinct CDR3 protein forms one entry, paired with its most common genes and DNA. TCRdb, not the authors, supplied the V and J calls. The sample table holds approximately 550,000 distinct CDR3 sequences, of which 20% to 25% were seen once. The top ten constitute approximately 0.52% of the sample.

The sample also formed part of further work on yellow fever vaccine responses in identical twins. The second study's authors report: The T cell response to vaccination in identical twins was reported by the authors to appear partly convergent and partly personalized. In the study, vaccine-responding T cell clones were precisely tracked in identical twins.

The sample taken for sequencing was CD4+ T cells sorted from blood. The receptor comes from a woman between 18 and 29 years old in good health. The chain joins TRBV6-1 to TRBJ2-1, with the D segment identity uncertain. CDR3 protein: CASRPTRYNEQFF. The sequence in DNA is TGTGCCAGCAGACCGACAAGGTACAATGAGCAGTTCTTC.